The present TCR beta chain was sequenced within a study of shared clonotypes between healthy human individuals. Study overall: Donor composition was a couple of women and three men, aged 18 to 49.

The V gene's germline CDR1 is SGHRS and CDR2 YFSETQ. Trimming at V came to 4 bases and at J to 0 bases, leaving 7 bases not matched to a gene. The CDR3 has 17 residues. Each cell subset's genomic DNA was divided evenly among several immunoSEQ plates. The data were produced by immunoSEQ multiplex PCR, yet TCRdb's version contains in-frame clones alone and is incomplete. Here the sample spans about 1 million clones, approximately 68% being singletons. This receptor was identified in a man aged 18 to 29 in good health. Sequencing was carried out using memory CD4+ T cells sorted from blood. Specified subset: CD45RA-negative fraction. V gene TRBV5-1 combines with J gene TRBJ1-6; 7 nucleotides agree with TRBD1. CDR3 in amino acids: CASSKDRPSSYNSPLHF. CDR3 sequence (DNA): TGCGCCAGCAGCAAGGACAGGCCGAGCTCCTATAATTCACCCCTCCACTTT. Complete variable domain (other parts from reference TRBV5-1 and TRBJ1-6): KAGVTQTPRYLIKTRGQQVTLSCSPISGHRSVSWYQQTPGQGLQFLFEYFSETQRNKGNFPGRFSGRQFSNSRSEMNVSTLELGDSALYLCASSKDRPSSYNSPLHFGNGTRLTVT.